Sequencing of this T cell receptor beta chain was carried out in a study of somatic mutations in cytotoxic T cells in rheumatoid arthritis (dated by TCRdb to the late 2010s). Looking at the study overall: Peripheral blood (30 ml EDTA) was collected from patients immediately after diagnosis and before any treatment began. Sorted V beta1+ cells also underwent TCRB sequencing, and some V beta antibody-stained T-cell populations were flow-sorted at nearly 100% purity on a FACSAria II or Sony SH800. Whether expanded CD8+ T-cell clones in untreated, newly diagnosed rheumatoid arthritis carry somatic mutations was the study question, and clonality was characterized with TCRB deep sequencing. For 60 or so rheumatoid arthritis patients and 20 healthy controls, TCRB deep sequencing was carried out. Patients and controls did not essentially differ in median age, which was nearly identical between the groups.

On an AutoMACS, CD4+ and CD8+ cells were isolated via positive magnetic bead selection, and their purity was verified by flow cytometry. Clonal expansions were first screened by flow cytometry with a TCR V beta antibody panel, then characterized by TCRB deep sequencing of sorted CD8+ fractions. Peripheral blood mononuclear cells were isolated by Ficoll-Paque PLUS density gradient separation. Using Nucleospin Tissue or Tissue XS kits, DNA was extracted from CD4-enriched, CD8-enriched or PBMC samples, with quantification by a Qubit 2.0 fluorometer. Overall study outcomes, separate from this receptor: The expanded CD8+ clones had unknown antigen targets, and not appearing in virus-specific databases did not rule out that they were virus-specific. In about an eighth of the roughly 60 patients, more than 20% of CD8+ cells belonged to the largest CD8+ clone, while several identical CD8+ TCRB sequences were shared between blood and synovial fluid. Healthy controls showed no age-related increase in CD8+ clonality, whereas patients did (Spearman r ≈ 0.49). Rheumatoid arthritis patients and age-matched healthy controls did not significantly differ in CD8+ T-cell clonality.

The immunoSEQ assay was applied to genomic DNA for TCRB CDR3 sequencing. The paper's processing steps were these. When patient CD8+ clones exceeding 1% were checked against published virus-specific TCRB sequences, only a few matched. Nothing other than productive TCRB rearrangements was included in the analyses. Defining a clone by its unique TCRB CDR3 sequence, the study calculated clonality as a productive clonality index derived from Shannon entropy. Repertoire overlap between two samples was calculated from the template counts of each clone relative to total templates per sample. V-gene usage from TCRB sequencing and V-gene usage measured by flow cytometry were correlated (Spearman r of around 0.6). This is the immuneACCESS table as TCRdb keeps it, with only in-frame sequences that have V and J called. A part of the clones is gone; compared with another copy, unresolved V genes explain less than half, and the rest is unexplained. V, J and clone size were drawn from that table, and D and trimming were deduced from the DNA. Present in this sample are about 18,000 clones, 65% to 70% of which were seen just once. The ten largest account for 18% of the sample.

This clone is medium-sized (0.01 to 0.1%) in terms of sample share. Its target antigen remains unknown. No base qualities exist here, and no much larger clone lies one base off it. The sequence was obtained from an adult with rheumatoid arthritis. The specimen was CD8+ T cells sorted from blood.

The nucleotide sequence reads TGTGCCAGTAGCGGGGTCTCCTACGAGCAGTACTTC. It codes for CASSGVSYEQYF. The rearrangement joined TRBV10-3 to TRBJ2-7; TRBD2 lines up with 8 middle nucleotides. CDR1 ENHRY and CDR2 SYGVKD were looked up in the germline V gene. V loses 10 bases at its end and J loses 0 bases; junction bases beyond the gene matches: 2. Including the terminal cysteine and phenylalanine, the CDR3 comprises 12 residues. Only the CDR3 DNA stays, 36 bases, in frame from base 1.